This T cell receptor (beta chain) is drawn from a study of cytomegalovirus exposure and HLA in healthy donors. In the PCR, 60 Vbeta and 13 Jbeta primers were used. Libraries were prepared by immunoSEQ multiplex PCR; TCRdb keeps only in-frame clonotypes and omits some of them. The sample consists of some 160,000 clones, 80% to 90% of them appearing once. This CDR3 comprises 15 residues. Germline CDR1 is SGHTA and CDR2 is FQGNSA. Trimming at V came to 11 bases and at J to 9 bases, leaving 16 bases not matched to a gene. Sequencing input: PBMCs. The chain uses TRBV7-2 and TRBJ2-1, with TRBD2 matching 10 bases. This receptor was taken from a woman in her thirties or forties in good health and CMV-seropositive. In DNA, the CDR3 is TGTGCCGGATATAAGCGGGGGGGCCGGGTTGGTGAGCAGTTCTTC. This encodes CAGYKRGGRVGEQFF.